This is a list of T cell receptor beta chains from one sample in a study of T cell responses to AZD1222 COVID-19 vaccine. Profiled with immunoSEQ multiplex PCR; TCRdb holds only in-frame clones, not every one. The data contain some 150,000 clones, 92% of them seen just once; the ten biggest clones take up roughly 3.3%. The sample was peripheral blood, taken 28 days after the second AZD1222 dose. The receptors shown here come from an adult who received the AZD1222 COVID-19 vaccine. The CDR3 runs from the conserved cysteine through the conserved F or W. The D gene is left open where the match is weak. Only some rows state a clone size, as once, few, many or a class for expanded clones.

abundance,len,j_gene,v_gene,d_gene,CDR3aa,CDR3nt
-,14,TRBJ1-1,TRBV5-6,-,CASSLAGVDTEAFF,TGTGCCAGCAGCTTGGCAGGGGTCGACACTGAAGCTTTCTTT
-,14,TRBJ1-1,TRBV27,TRBD1,CASRSTGGNAEAFF,TGTGCCAGCAGATCGACAGGGGGCAATGCTGAAGCTTTCTTT
-,11,TRBJ1-2,TRBV6-5,TRBD1,CASSTGGASTF,TGTGCCAGCAGTACAGGGGGCGCAAGTACCTTC
-,14,TRBJ1-1,TRBV12-5,TRBD1,CASGLGQGPTEAFF,TGTGCTAGTGGTCTGGGACAGGGGCCCACTGAAGCTTTCTTT
once,12,TRBJ1-5,TRBV6-5,-,CASETAAQPQHF,TGTGCCAGCGAGACAGCGGCGCAGCCCCAGCATTTT
-,16,TRBJ1-1,TRBV4-3,-,CASSQETDLMNTEAFF,TGCGCCAGCAGCCAAGAAACAGATTTGATGAACACTGAAGCTTTCTTT
-,16,TRBJ2-7,TRBV30,-,CAWSARVGGQSYEQYF,TGTGCCTGGAGTGCCAGGGTCGGCGGGCAGTCCTACGAGCAGTACTTC
-,16,TRBJ1-5,TRBV7-2,TRBD1,CASSSGTGERHQPQHF,TGTGCCAGCAGCTCAGGGACAGGGGAGAGGCATCAGCCCCAGCATTTT
-,15,TRBJ1-2,TRBV7-2,-,CASANSPGVRYGYTF,TGTGCCAGCGCAAACTCTCCGGGGGTGCGCTATGGCTACACCTTC
once,11,TRBJ2-5,TRBV6-1,-,CASSELETQYF,TGTGCCAGCAGTGAATTAGAGACCCAGTACTTC
-,16,TRBJ2-5,TRBV5-1,TRBD1,CASSFQGLQGVETQYF,TGCGCCAGCAGCTTCCAGGGCCTGCAGGGGGTAGAGACCCAGTACTTC
-,13,TRBJ1-1,TRBV28,-,CASGSVGGTEAFF,TGTGCCAGCGGCTCCGTCGGGGGTACTGAAGCTTTCTTT
once,15,TRBJ2-1,TRBV10-1,TRBD2,CASSGTSGSRSEQFF,TGCGCCAGCAGTGGGACTAGCGGGAGCAGAAGTGAGCAGTTCTTC
-,13,TRBJ2-6,TRBV12-5,-,CASAPLGANVLTF,TGTGCTAGTGCCCCCCTGGGGGCCAACGTCCTGACTTTC
-,18,TRBJ2-2,TRBV24-1,TRBD2,CATSDRGTSGRRTGELFF,TGTGCCACCAGTGATCGAGGGACTAGCGGGAGGCGTACCGGGGAGCTGTTTTTT
-,15,TRBJ2-7,TRBV11-2,TRBD2,CASSFPLAGAGEQYF,TGTGCCAGCAGCTTCCCTTTAGCGGGAGCGGGTGAGCAGTACTTC
-,13,TRBJ1-2,TRBV3-1/TRBV3-2,-,CASSSQGSGGYTF,TGTGCCAGCAGCTCCCAGGGGAGTGGTGGCTACACCTTC
-,15,TRBJ1-2,TRBV25-1,TRBD1,CASSSGTGGYYGYTF,TGTGCCAGCAGTTCCGGGACAGGGGGATACTATGGCTACACCTTC
-,11,TRBJ2-7,TRBV6-1,-,CASSSQGTGYF,TGTGCCAGCAGTTCCCAAGGGACTGGGTACTTC
-,13,TRBJ2-7,TRBV18,-,CASSPGAPGEQYF,TGTGCCAGCTCACCAGGTGCCCCGGGCGAGCAGTACTTC
-,11,TRBJ1-2,TRBV30,-,CAWSPQGGYTF,TGTGCCTGGAGTCCACAGGGTGGCTACACCTTC
-,14,TRBJ1-5,TRBV19,-,CASSIEVQGQPQHF,TGTGCCAGTAGTATAGAGGTACAGGGACAGCCCCAGCATTTT
-,14,TRBJ2-7,TRBV28,TRBD2,CATVAGGFSYEQYF,TGTGCCACCGTAGCGGGAGGGTTCTCCTACGAGCAGTACTTC
-,19,TRBJ2-2,TRBV14,TRBD2,CASSQDPFLAGGDTGELFF,TGTGCCAGCAGCCAAGATCCCTTCCTAGCGGGGGGAGACACCGGGGAGCTGTTTTTT
once,14,TRBJ2-4,TRBV6-2/TRBV6-3,-,CASSYRLAKNIQYF,TGTGCCAGCAGTTATAGACTAGCCAAAAACATTCAGTACTTC
few,13,TRBJ1-2,TRBV6-2/TRBV6-3,TRBD1,CASSYQGTDGYTF,TGTGCCAGCAGTTACCAGGGGACAGATGGCTACACCTTC
few,15,TRBJ2-1,TRBV7-8,TRBD2,CASSKRLAGSNEQFF,TGTGCCAGCAGCAAAAGACTAGCGGGTAGCAATGAGCAGTTCTTC
-,12,TRBJ2-1,TRBV30,-,CAWSAGGNEQFF,TGTGCCTGGAGTGCCGGGGGCAATGAGCAGTTCTTC
-,16,TRBJ2-3,TRBV14,-,CASSQEVLAVPDTQYF,TGTGCCAGCAGCCAAGAGGTTCTAGCTGTTCCCGATACGCAGTATTTT